These 13 T cell receptor beta chains were sequenced from one sample in a study of neurological immune-mediated disorders. Each CDR3 protein gets one entry after TCRdb re-called the 5' RACE reads with MiXCR. The table records under 50,000 distinct CDR3 sequences, roughly 26% of them present only once. The source material was PBMCs. These TCRs come from a woman in her seventies in good health.

The table lists this clonotype with many counts. This chain joins TRBV20-1 and TRBJ2-7; TRBD2 agrees at 9 bases. V was pared by 1 base and J by 7 bases, with 17 bases of the junction left unmatched. The CDR3 is 17 amino acids. Germline V gene data show CDR1 as DFQATT and CDR2 as SNEGSKA (reference sequence). Written as DNA, the CDR3 is TGCAGTGCTAGAGCCCACGGGGGAGTAGCGGGAGTGATTGAGCAGTACTTC. This gives the protein CSARAHGGVAGVIEQYF.

This clonotype showed up just a few times. This sequence joins TRBV27 and TRBJ2-7, with TRBD2 matching 9 bases. The CDR3 contains 16 residues. CDR1 and CDR2 (germline): MNHEY, SMNVEV (reference sequence). J was trimmed by 7 bases and V by 5 bases; bases with no gene match: 15. In DNA, the CDR3 is TGTGCCAGCAGTACCCGAGGACTAGCGAATCCGGGGGAGCAGTACTTC. Translation gives CASSTRGLANPGEQYF.

As regards this clonotype: A clone one base away is much larger, so this may be a read error. The chain is built from TRBV7-2 and TRBJ2-7; perhaps TRBD1 as D (5 bases). The length of the CDR3 is 13 residues. Germline V gives CDR1 SGHTA, CDR2 FQGNSA. Trimming removed 3 bases at V and 4 bases at J, with 10 bases between. CDR3 sequence: CASSFDRAYEQYF. CDR3 coding DNA: TGTGCCAGCAGCTTTGACAGAGCATACGAGCAGTACTTC. Filled out from reference TRBV7-2 and TRBJ2-7, the complete variable domain reads GAGVSQSPSNKVTEKGKDVELRCDPISGHTALYWYRQSLGQGLEFLIYFQGNSAPDKSGLPSDRFSAERTGGSVSTLTIQRTQQEDSAVYLCASSFDRAYEQYFGPGTRLTVT.

This clonotype was counted ten times or more. The rearrangement joins TRBV5-1 to TRBJ2-3; D remains ambiguous. This CDR3 comprises 12 residues. CDR1 is SGHRS and CDR2 is YFSETQ in the germline V gene. The ends were cut back, 0 bases at V and 4 bases at J, with 3 bases in the middle. The CDR3 reads CASSLGADTQYF. The CDR3 region has the DNA TGCGCCAGCAGCTTGGGGGCAGATACGCAGTATTTT. The entire variable domain, with the rest obtained from reference TRBV5-1 and TRBJ2-3, is as follows: KAGVTQTPRYLIKTRGQQVTLSCSPISGHRSVSWYQQTPGQGLQFLFEYFSETQRNKGNFPGRFSGRQFSNSRSEMNVSTLELGDSALYLCASSLGADTQYFGPGTRLTVL.

This clonotype was seen ten or more times. V is TRBV10-3 and J is TRBJ1-2; D remains unclear. CDR3 size: 13 residues. V was pared by 4 bases and J by 1 base, with 7 bases between. Germline V CDR1 and CDR2: ENHRY, SYGVKD. The CDR3 protein is CAISGRGNYGYTF. In nucleotides, the CDR3 is TGTGCCATCAGTGGCCGGGGTAACTATGGCTACACCTTC.

This clonotype was recorded once. V and J are TRBV10-2 and TRBJ1-1; perhaps TRBD1 as D (5 bases). Trimming took off 1 base at V and 8 bases at J, with 17 bases between the two ends. CDR3 length equals 15 residues. Per germline, CDR1 WSHSY and CDR2 SAAADI. The CDR3, as DNA: TGCGCCAGCAGTGAGTTGCAGGGACTATACCCCGAAGCTTTCTTT. This gives the protein CASSELQGLYPEAFF.

The sample holds many counts of this clonotype. The genes are TRBV28 and TRBJ2-1; 9 bases line up with TRBD2. In germline, CDR1 is MDHEN, CDR2 SYDVKM. The length of the CDR3 is 16 residues. The junction had 6 bases not matched to a gene; V was cut back by 6 bases and J by 0 bases. CDR3 amino acids: CASSSGTSISYNEQFF. CDR3 bases: TGTGCCAGCAGCTCCGGGACTAGCATCTCCTACAATGAGCAGTTCTTC.

In its sample, this clonotype was seen many times. The chain employs TRBV2 and TRBJ2-7, with TRBD1 matching over 8 bases. Trimming at V came to 7 bases and at J to 3 bases, leaving 8 bases not matched to a gene. Germline CDR1 and CDR2: SNHLY and FYNNEI. This CDR3 spans 14 amino acids. CDR3 sequence: CASIVPGQDYEQYF. CDR3 DNA sequence: TGTGCCAGCATCGTACCGGGACAGGACTACGAGCAGTACTTC.

This clonotype was seen repeatedly, ten times or more. CDR3: CASSLLRGRSEAFF. The CDR3 region has the DNA TGTGCCAGCAGCTTGTTGAGGGGAAGGAGTGAAGCTTTCTTT. The rearrangement uses TRBV5-8 and TRBJ1-1; D might be TRBD1 (5 bases). Trimming left V 1 base short and J 7 bases short, with 14 bases between. Germline values: CDR1 SGHTS, CDR2 YDEGEE. This CDR3 is 14 amino acids long.

The V call is TRBV28, the J call TRBJ2-3; 7 bases line up with TRBD2. The V gene end was trimmed by 8 bases and the J gene end by 3 bases; junction bases not matched to a gene: 8. The CDR3 totals 14 residues. Germline V gene sequence: CDR1 MDHEN, CDR2 SYDVKM. Written as DNA, the CDR3 is TGTGCCAGCGCGGGCGGGAGAAAAACAGATACGCAGTATTTT. Amino acid sequence: CASAGGRKTDTQYF. The full variable domain, in which reference TRBV28 and TRBJ2-3 provide the parts outside the CDR3, is DVKVTQSSRYLVKRTGEKVFLECVQDMDHENMFWYRQDPGLGLRLIYFSYDVKMKEKGDIPEGYSVSREKKERFSLILESASTNQTSMYLCASAGGRKTDTQYFGPGTRLTVL.

This clonotype was counted at least ten times. The V and J genes are TRBV9 and TRBJ1-2; TRBD1 matches at 7 bases. Looked up from germline, CDR1 is SGDLS and CDR2 is YYNGEE. Trimming cost V 6 bases and J 4 bases; bases outside gene matches: 15. This CDR3 contains 16 residues. The CDR3 DNA reads TGTGCCAGCACCCCTACGCCGCGACAGGGAGGCTATGGCTACACCTTC. Translated, it gives CASTPTPRQGGYGYTF. Full variable domain (outside the CDR3, taken from reference TRBV9 and TRBJ1-2): DSGVTQTPKHLITATGQRVTLRCSPRSGDLSVYWYQQSLDQGLQFLIQYYNGEERAKGNILERFSAQQFPDLHSELNLSSLELGDSALYFCASTPTPRQGGYGYTFGSGTRLTVV.

This clonotype was detected ten times or more. The chain recombines TRBV5-1 with TRBJ2-7; 8 bases match TRBD2. Per the germline V gene, CDR1 is SGHRS and CDR2 is YFSETQ. This CDR3 comprises 15 residues. The V and J ends lost 0 bases and 2 bases, in that order; junction bases with no gene match: 4. The CDR3: CASSLVVAGTYEQYF. CDR3 nucleotide sequence: TGCGCCAGCAGCTTGGTAGTAGCGGGGACCTACGAGCAGTACTTC. The variable domain in full, completed from reference TRBV5-1 and TRBJ2-7, reads KAGVTQTPRYLIKTRGQQVTLSCSPISGHRSVSWYQQTPGQGLQFLFEYFSETQRNKGNFPGRFSGRQFSNSRSEMNVSTLELGDSALYLCASSLVVAGTYEQYFGPGTRLTVT.

The J gene is TRBJ1-4, the V gene TRBV5-4; D uncertain. The CDR3 consists of 12 residues. The germline V and J ends were trimmed by 1 base and 3 bases, with 1 base remaining between them. Germline CDR1 SGHNT, CDR2 YYREEE (reference sequence). The CDR3 DNA is TGTGCCAGCAGCTTGCCTAATGAAAAACTGTTTTTT. This gives the protein CASSLPNEKLFF.